The next 10 T cell receptor beta chains were all read from a single sample in a study of T cell clonality in common variable immunodeficiency. TCRdb's copy holds only in-frame clones and misses some; the assay was immunoSEQ multiplex PCR. This sample comprises some 32,000 clones, none seen once only. Sequenced: peripheral blood mononuclear cells. The receptors come from a person aged 18 to 75 in good health.

This clone came up a few times. The sequenced fragment ends 3 residues before the CDR3 boundary, so the rest is inferred from the germline J gene. The V and J genes are TRBV5-1 and TRBJ2-5; the match to TRBD1 covers 9 bases. J lost 2 bases, V lost 3 bases, and 8 bases had no gene match. Germline CDR1 reads SGHRS; CDR2 reads YFSETQ. This CDR3 region has 16 residues. The sequenced CDR3 bases are TGCGCCAGCAGCTGGGGGACAGGGACGCCACAAGAGACC. Its protein is CASSWGTGTPQET. From start to end, the CDR3 is CASSWGTGTPQETQYF.

This clone was counted many times. The observed sequence ends 3 residues before the CDR3 terminus, with the missing tail filled in from the germline J gene. The V and J genes are TRBV11-3 and TRBJ2-1, with TRBD2 as a possible D gene (6 bases). Trimming shortened V by 6 bases and J by 1 base, and 10 bases separated the two germline ends. Germline CDR1 reads SGHNT; CDR2 reads YENEEA. The length of the CDR3 is 14 residues. The CDR3 is CASRAGLSYNEQFF. CDR3 DNA (partial): TGTGCCAGCAGGGCGGGATTATCCTACAATGAG.

This clone has ten or more counts. Coverage ceases 3 residues before the CDR3 finishes, and the germline J gene fills in the end. The V call is TRBV7-6, the J call TRBJ1-4; no clear D gene. V was shortened by 1 base and J by 8 bases, with 8 bases between the two germline ends. Germline loops: CDR1 SGHVS, CDR2 FNYEAQ. This CDR3 has 13 amino acids. The sequenced part of the CDR3 DNA is TGTGCCAGCAGCTTAGAATCGGGGGAAAAA. Its protein is CASSLESGEK. The entire CDR3 sequence reads CASSLESGEKLFF.

Note on this clone: The read stops 3 residues short of the end of the CDR3; the missing end is completed from the germline J gene. The rearrangement joins TRBV19 to TRBJ2-7; the match to TRBD1 covers 8 bases. The germline V gene encodes CDR1 LNHDA and CDR2 SQIVND (reference sequence). Losses at the gene ends were 0 bases for V and 3 bases for J; bases not matched to a gene: 4. The CDR3 is made up of 15 amino acids. This CDR3 is CASSIEAGGVYEQYF. CDR3 bases read: TGTGCCAGTAGTATAGAGGCAGGGGGCGTCTACGAG.

This clone was detected many times. The sequenced fragment ends 3 residues before the CDR3 boundary, so the rest is inferred from the germline J gene. This chain uses TRBV5-1 with TRBJ2-5, with D maybe TRBD1 (5 bases). The CDR3 is 13 residues long. Per the germline V gene, CDR1 is SGHRS and CDR2 is YFSETQ. V was shortened by 4 bases and J by 1 base, with 8 bases between the two germline ends. CDR3 DNA, as far as it was read: TGCGCCAGCAGCCCCCAGGGCCAAGAGACC. It is translated as CASSPQGQET. The full CDR3 protein is CASSPQGQETQYF.

This clone showed up many times. The CDR3 region is CASSPPGGATYEQYF. The CDR3 bases that were read are TGTGCCAGCTCACCCCCTGGGGGGGCCACCTACGAG. V and J are TRBV18 and TRBJ2-7; TRBD2 might be the D (7 bases). The read gets to within 3 residues of the CDR3 end, and the germline J gene fills in the rest. The CDR3 consists of 15 residues. Germline CDR1 is KGHSH and CDR2 is LQKENI. V lost 3 bases and J lost 2, with 14 bases in between.

In its sample, this clone was seen a few times. The CDR3 end falls 3 residues outside the read, so it is completed with the germline J gene. The chain employs TRBV7-9 and TRBJ2-7, with 10 nucleotides matching TRBD1. J lost 5 bases, V lost 8 bases, and 9 bases had no gene match. CDR3 length equals 14 residues. Germline V gene lookup returns CDR1 SEHNR and CDR2 FQNEAQ (reference sequence). The part of the CDR3 DNA that was read is TGTGCCAGCCGGGAGACAGGGGGCAATAACGAG. Translated, it gives CASRETGGNNE. Given in full, the CDR3 is CASRETGGNNEQYF.

At least ten counts were recorded for this clone. The sequenced fragment ends 3 residues before the CDR3 boundary, so the rest is inferred from the germline J gene. The rearrangement links TRBV7-6 to TRBJ2-3; a weak D match, TRBD1 (5 bases). The CDR3 runs 16 residues. Germline lookup yields CDR1 SGHVS and CDR2 FNYEAQ. The V end lost 1 base, the J end lost 0 bases, and 11 bases lay between the germline ends. CDR3 DNA, as far as it was read: TGTGCCAGCAGCTTAGGGACAAGTATTAGCACAGATACG. It is translated as CASSLGTSISTDT. The full CDR3 reads CASSLGTSISTDTQYF.

This clone has more than one count but fewer than ten. The observed sequence ends 3 residues before the CDR3 terminus, with the missing tail filled in from the germline J gene. The chain carries TRBV19 and TRBJ1-1, with a weak D call TRBD1 (5 bases). CDR1 is LNHDA, CDR2 SQIVND, per germline (reference sequence). Between the trimmed V and J ends, which lost 4 bases and 3 bases, there was a span of 9 bases. The CDR3 loop spans 13 amino acids. The CDR3 bases that were read are TGTGCCAGTAGTAGGCAGGGTGACACTGAA. Translation: CASSRQGDTE. The CDR3 as a whole reads CASSRQGDTEAFF.

Many counts were recorded for this clone. The CDR3 end falls 3 residues outside the read, so it is completed with the germline J gene. The chain uses TRBV7-8 and TRBJ1-2; maybe TRBD1 (5 bases). Germline loops: CDR1 SGHVS, CDR2 FQNEAQ. This CDR3 has 17 residues. V was cut by 5 bases and J by 7 bases, with 26 bases left in between. CDR3 protein: CASSPHRAKQGASGYTF. CDR3 DNA, as far as it was read: TGTGCCAGCAGCCCACACCGGGCCAAACAAGGGGCAAGTGGC.